This T cell receptor beta chain was found in a study of blood T cell repertoires in COVID-19. Researchers sorted participants into cohorts using their self-reported clinical history. The table lists this clone with a count of one. The length of the CDR3 is 13 residues. Per the germline V gene, CDR1 is MNHNY and CDR2 is SVGAGI (reference sequence). Trimming removed 11 bases at V and 2 bases at J, with 16 bases between. Produced via immunoSEQ multiplex PCR; TCRdb's table is partial and in-frame only. This sample has more than 300,000 clones, with 88% found just once. The clonotype originates from a woman younger than 35 who had recovered from COVID-19. Sequencing was carried out using PBMCs or T cells enriched from blood (not recorded which). The chain has TRBV6-6 and TRBJ2-7, with D perhaps TRBD1 (7 bases). CDR3 bases: TGTGCCCCCATCACAGGGGAGGCCTACGAGCAGTACTTC. This sequence encodes CAPITGEAYEQYF.